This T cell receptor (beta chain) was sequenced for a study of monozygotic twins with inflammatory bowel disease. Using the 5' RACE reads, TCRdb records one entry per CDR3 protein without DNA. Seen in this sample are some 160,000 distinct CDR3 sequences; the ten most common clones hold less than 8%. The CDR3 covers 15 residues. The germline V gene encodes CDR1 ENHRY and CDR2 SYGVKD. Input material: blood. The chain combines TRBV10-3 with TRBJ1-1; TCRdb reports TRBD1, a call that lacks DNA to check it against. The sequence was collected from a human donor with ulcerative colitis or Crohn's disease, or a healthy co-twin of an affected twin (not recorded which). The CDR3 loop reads CAISAGRVGNTEAFF.